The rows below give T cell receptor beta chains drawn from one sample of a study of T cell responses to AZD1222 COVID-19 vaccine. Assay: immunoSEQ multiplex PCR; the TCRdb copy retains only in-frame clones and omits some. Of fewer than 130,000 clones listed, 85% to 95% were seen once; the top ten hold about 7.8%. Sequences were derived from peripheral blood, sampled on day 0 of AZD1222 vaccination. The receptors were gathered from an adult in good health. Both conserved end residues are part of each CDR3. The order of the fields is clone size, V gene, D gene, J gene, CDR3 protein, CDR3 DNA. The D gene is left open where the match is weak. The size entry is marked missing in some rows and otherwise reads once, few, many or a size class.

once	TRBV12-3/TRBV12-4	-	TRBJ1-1	CASSLRAHTEAFF	TGTGCCAGCAGTTTACGGGCGCACACTGAAGCTTTCTTT
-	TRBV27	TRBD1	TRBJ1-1	CASSLNPRDSQAFF	TGTGCCAGCAGCCTAAATCCCCGGGACAGTCAGGCTTTCTTT
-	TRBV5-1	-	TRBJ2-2	CASKMGEPNTGELFF	TGCGCCAGCAAGATGGGGGAACCGAACACCGGGGAGCTGTTTTTT
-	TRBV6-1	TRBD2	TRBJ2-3	CASSDGTSGGPRDF	TGTGCCAGCAGTGACGGGACTAGCGGGGGTCCAAGGGATTTT
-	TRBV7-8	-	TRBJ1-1	CASSGITGDDTEAFF	TGTGCCAGCAGCGGCATAACAGGTGACGACACTGAAGCTTTCTTT
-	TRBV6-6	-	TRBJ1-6	CASRMSVAGDNSPLHF	TGTGCCAGCAGAATGTCGGTGGCAGGGGATAATTCACCCCTCCACTTT
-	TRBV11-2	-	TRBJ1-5	CASSSYNQPQHF	TGTGCCAGCAGTTCCTACAATCAGCCCCAGCATTTT
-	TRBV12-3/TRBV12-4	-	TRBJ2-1	CASTTSHEQFF	TGTGCCAGCACCACAAGCCATGAGCAGTTCTTC
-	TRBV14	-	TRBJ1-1	CASSPEYYYTEAFF	TGTGCCAGCAGCCCGGAGTATTATTACACTGAAGCTTTCTTT
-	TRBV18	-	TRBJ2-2	CASSPSGATLNTGELFF	TGTGCCAGCTCACCATCCGGGGCAACCCTGAACACCGGGGAGCTGTTTTTT
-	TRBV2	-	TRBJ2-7	CASSTVGSSYEQYF	TGTGCCAGCAGCACGGTGGGAAGCTCCTACGAGCAGTACTTC
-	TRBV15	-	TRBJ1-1	CATSGQGYTEAFF	TGTGCCACCAGCGGGCAGGGATACACTGAAGCTTTCTTT
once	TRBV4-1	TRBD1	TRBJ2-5	CASTPRDRGQETQYF	TGCGCCAGCACCCCCCGGGACAGGGGTCAAGAGACCCAGTACTTC
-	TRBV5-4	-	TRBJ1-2	CASSPGFRQYYGYTF	TGTGCCAGCAGCCCCGGTTTCCGTCAGTACTATGGCTACACCTTC
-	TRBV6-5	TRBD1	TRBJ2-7	CARENGTADECEQYF	TGTGCCAGAGAAAATGGGACAGCCGACGAGTGTGAGCAGTACTTC
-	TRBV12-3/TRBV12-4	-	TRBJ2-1	CASSGDSGNEQFF	TGTGCCAGCAGTGGGGACAGCGGGAATGAGCAGTTCTTC
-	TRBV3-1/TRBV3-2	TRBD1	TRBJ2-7	CASSQGSRDRGLDEQYF	TGTGCCAGCAGCCAAGGCTCCCGGGACAGGGGGCTGGACGAGCAGTACTTC
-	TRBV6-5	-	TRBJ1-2	CASRGGPIEGGYTF	TGTGCCAGCAGGGGGGGACCGATTGAGGGTGGCTACACCTTC
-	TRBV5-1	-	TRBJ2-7	CASSFSGTYEQYF	TGCGCCAGCAGCTTTTCAGGGACCTACGAGCAGTACTTC
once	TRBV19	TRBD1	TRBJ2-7	CASSPGTGPYEQYF	TGTGCCAGTAGTCCCGGGACAGGGCCCTACGAGCAGTACTTC
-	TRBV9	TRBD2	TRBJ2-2	CASSAHSGGGFGELFF	TGTGCCAGCAGCGCGCATAGCGGGGGGGGCTTCGGGGAGCTGTTTTTT
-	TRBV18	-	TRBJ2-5	CASSQGDELTQYF	TGTGCCAGCTCACAGGGGGATGAGCTGACCCAGTACTTC
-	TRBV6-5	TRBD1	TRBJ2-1	CASRQGTYNEQFF	TGTGCCAGCCGACAGGGCACCTACAATGAGCAGTTCTTC
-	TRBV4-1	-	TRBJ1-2	CASSQDRAGHVYGYTF	TGCGCCAGCAGCCAAGATAGGGCAGGACACGTTTATGGCTACACCTTC
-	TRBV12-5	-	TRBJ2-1	CASRDSYNEQFF	TGTGCTTCACGAGACAGCTACAATGAGCAGTTCTTC
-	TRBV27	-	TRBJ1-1	CASSLGGDTEAFF	TGTGCCAGCAGCCTGGGGGGGGACACTGAAGCTTTCTTT
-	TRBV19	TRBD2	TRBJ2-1	CASSGSGISAGSYNEQFF	TGTGCCAGTAGTGGTAGCGGGATCTCGGCAGGTTCCTACAATGAGCAGTTCTTC
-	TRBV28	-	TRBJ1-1	CASSIPRTAFNTEAFF	TGTGCCAGCAGTATACCGAGGACAGCTTTTAACACTGAAGCTTTCTTT
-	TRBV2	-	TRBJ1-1	CASTLGGNTEAFF	TGTGCCAGCACCCTTGGGGGGAACACTGAAGCTTTCTTT